This TCR beta chain derives from a study of technical replicates of blood from several donors. Assay: immunoSEQ multiplex PCR; the TCRdb copy retains only in-frame clones and omits some. The sample yields around 80,000 clones, 85% to 95% seen once. Sequencing was carried out using T cells isolated from PBMCs. The clonotype was recovered from a human donor in good health.

CDR3 DNA: TGTGCCAGCAGCTTCGGACAGCCTTGGGGCAATGAGCAGTTCTTC. Translating gives CASSFGQPWGNEQFF. The gene calls are TRBV6-5 and TRBJ2-1; tentatively, D is TRBD1 (6 bases). CDR1 is MNHEY and CDR2 is SVGAGI in the germline V gene. The CDR3 sequence is 15 residues long. With 6 bases removed from V and 6 bases from J, the gap between germline ends came to 18 bases.